This T cell receptor beta chain is from a study of PD-1 blockade in classical Hodgkin lymphoma. General study points: Baseline diversity in complete responders resembled that of newly diagnosed patients. As was reported, newly diagnosed patients showed lower baseline TCR diversity than healthy donors did.

Each patient's relapse followed autologous stem cell transplantation, and brentuximab vedotin exposure varied. Using immunoSEQ multiplex PCR, the repertoire was profiled, and TCRdb retains in-frame clones only, with some absent. The sample includes tens of thousands of clones, 85% to 90% of them seen just once. Germline assignment: CDR1 MNHEY and CDR2 SVGAGI. This CDR3 comprises 14 residues. Trimming removed 3 bases at V and 6 bases at J, with 13 bases between. To note about this clone: The antigen remains unidentified.

The TCR sequence derives from a human donor with classical Hodgkin lymphoma. The sample consisted of peripheral blood mononuclear cells (PBMCs), taken before the second cycle of nivolumab. The chain combines TRBV6-5 with TRBJ2-3; D uncertain. The DNA for the CDR3 is TGTGCCAGCAGTTATAGCAGCCTCCCCGATACGCAGTATTTT. Translation gives CASSYSSLPDTQYF.